This T cell receptor (beta chain) was documented in a study of T-cell memory formation after mild COVID-19. TCRdb analysed the 5' RACE reads with MiXCR anew, one entry per CDR3 protein. The sample has 300,000 to 400,000 distinct CDR3 sequences, 15% to 20% seen once. CDR1 SGHRS and CDR2 YFSETQ come from the germline V gene. After removal of 4 bases from V and 3 bases from J, the junction contained 14 bases not matched to a gene. The CDR3 has 18 residues. This clonotype was obtained from a young man who had mild COVID-19 (a few samples of this study predate the infection). Cell type and time point are not known. The chain carries TRBV5-1 and TRBJ1-2; 11 nucleotides agree with TRBD1. Input material: PBMCs or a T cell subset sorted from them (not recorded which). CDR3 residues: CASSARTGGIFWDYGYTF. CDR3 in DNA: TGCGCCAGCAGCGCGAGGACAGGGGGCATCTTTTGGGACTATGGCTACACCTTC.